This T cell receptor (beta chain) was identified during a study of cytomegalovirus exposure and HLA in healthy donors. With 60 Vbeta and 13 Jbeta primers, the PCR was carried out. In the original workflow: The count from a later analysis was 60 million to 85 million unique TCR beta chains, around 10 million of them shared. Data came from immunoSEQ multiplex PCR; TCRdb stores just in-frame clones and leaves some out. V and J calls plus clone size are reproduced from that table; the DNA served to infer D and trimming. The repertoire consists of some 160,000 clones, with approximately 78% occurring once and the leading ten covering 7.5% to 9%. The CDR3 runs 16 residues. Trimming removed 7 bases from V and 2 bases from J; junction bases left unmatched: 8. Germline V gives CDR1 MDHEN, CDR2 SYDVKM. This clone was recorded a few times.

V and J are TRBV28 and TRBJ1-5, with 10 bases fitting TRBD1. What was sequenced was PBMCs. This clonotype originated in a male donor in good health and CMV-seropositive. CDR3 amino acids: CASKTVGQGGNQPQHF. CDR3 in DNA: TGTGCCAGCAAGACAGTAGGACAGGGGGGCAATCAGCCCCAGCATTTT.